This passage covers 27 T cell receptor beta chains from one sample sequenced in a study of monozygotic twins with inflammatory bowel disease. TCRdb re-called the 5' RACE reads, yielding one record per CDR3 amino acid sequence without DNA. Recorded for this sample: about 41,000 distinct CDR3 sequences. Sequencing was performed on blood. The receptors originated from a human donor with ulcerative colitis or Crohn's disease, or a healthy co-twin of an affected twin (not recorded which).

The V and J genes are TRBV5-1 and TRBJ1-2; TCRdb proposes TRBD1, but this gene call is untestable without DNA. Germline V CDR1 and CDR2: SGHRS, YFSETQ. This CDR3 has 13 residues. Here the CDR3 reads CASSFERGTGYTF.

The chain employs TRBV13 and TRBJ2-3; TCRdb outputs TRBD1, but without DNA this stays unchecked. CDR3 length: 14 residues. CDR1 is PRHDT, CDR2 FYEKMQ, per germline (reference sequence). The CDR3 loop is CASSLRQGSDTQYF.

The chain is built from TRBV29-1 and TRBJ1-1. This CDR3 is 12 amino acids long. Per the germline V gene, CDR1 is SQVTM and CDR2 is ANQGSEA. CDR3 in amino acids: CSVRQSNTEAFF. The full variable domain, with the rest looked up from reference TRBV29-1 and TRBJ1-1, is SAVISQKPSRDICQRGTSLTIQCQVDSQVTMMFWYRQQPGQSLTLIATANQGSEATYESGFVIDKFPISRPNLTFSTLTVSNMSPEDSSIYLCSVRQSNTEAFFGQGTRLTVV.

The chain recombines TRBV7-9 with TRBJ1-2. The germline gives CDR1 SEHNR, CDR2 FQNEAQ (reference sequence). There are 11 residues in the CDR3. CDR3 protein: CASSPDLGYTF. Combining the CDR3 with reference TRBV7-9 and TRBJ1-2 gives the whole variable domain DTGVSQNPRHKITKRGQNVTFRCDPISEHNRLYWYRQTLGQGPEFLTYFQNEAQLEKSRLLSDRFSAERPKGSFSTLEIQRTEQGDSAMYLCASSPDLGYTFGSGTRLTVV.

V and J are TRBV12-3 or TRBV12-4 and TRBJ2-4; as DNA is missing, the TRBD1 call by TCRdb cannot be tested. The CDR3 is 15 amino acids. Here the CDR3 reads CASSLRAGAKNIQYF.

The V gene is TRBV27, the J gene TRBJ1-5; TCRdb picks TRBD1, but there is no DNA to check that call. Germline CDR1 is MNHEY and CDR2 is SMNVEV (reference sequence). The CDR3 has 17 amino acids. CDR3 in amino acids: CASSPNRGRVYEQPQHF.

This chain connects TRBV20-1 to TRBJ2-7; TCRdb reports TRBD1, a call that lacks DNA to check it against. Germline CDR1 and CDR2: DFQATT and SNEGSKA (reference sequence). The CDR3 totals 13 residues. CDR3 residues: CSARKPGQGEQYF.

The CDR3 region is CATSGRDTRLNEQFF. The V gene is TRBV24-1, the J gene TRBJ2-1; TCRdb lists TRBD1, though no DNA is available to test this call. CDR3 length: 15 amino acids. Germline values: CDR1 KGHDR, CDR2 SFDVKD.

This rearrangement joins TRBV7-2 to TRBJ2-3; with no DNA, the TCRdb D assignment of TRBD2 cannot be verified. The germline gives CDR1 SGHTA, CDR2 FQGNSA. The length of the CDR3 is 16 residues. This chain's CDR3 is CASSGFGGPYTDTQYF. Combining the CDR3 with reference TRBV7-2 and TRBJ2-3 gives the whole variable domain GAGVSQSPSNKVTEKGKDVELRCDPISGHTALYWYRQSLGQGLEFLIYFQGNSAPDKSGLPSDRFSAERTGGSVSTLTIQRTQQEDSAVYLCASSGFGGPYTDTQYFGPGTRLTVL.

This sequence joins TRBV30 and TRBJ1-2; TCRdb proposes TRBD1, but this gene call is untestable without DNA. Germline lookup yields CDR1 GTSNPN and CDR2 SVGIG (reference sequence). There are 12 residues in the CDR3. This CDR3 is CAHGGAGEGYTF.

The rearrangement links TRBV5-1 to TRBJ2-3; as DNA is missing, the TRBD1 call by TCRdb cannot be tested. This CDR3 is 15 amino acids long. Germline V gene data show CDR1 as SGHRS and CDR2 as YFSETQ. The CDR3 spells CASSAYTGTVDTQYF.

The chain has TRBV7-9 and TRBJ2-2; TCRdb returns TRBD1, unconfirmable since there is no DNA. The CDR3 loop spans 14 amino acids. Germline CDR1 is SEHNR and CDR2 is FQNEAQ (reference sequence). CDR3 in amino acids: CASSFGQNTGELFF.

The V gene is TRBV6-2 or TRBV6-3, the J gene TRBJ2-1. Germline CDR1 MNHEY, CDR2 SVGEGT. The CDR3 contains 14 residues. CDR3 sequence: CASSSHVEYNEQFF.

This chain links TRBV6-5 with TRBJ1-1. Germline-derived CDR1 and CDR2 are MNHEY and SVGAGI. There are 15 residues in the CDR3. CDR3 region: CASSYFWGSNTEAFF.

The chain employs TRBV5-6 and TRBJ2-3; the D gene TCRdb calls, TRBD2, cannot be checked with no DNA. CDR1 and CDR2 (germline): SGHDT, YYEEEE. The CDR3 length is 17 residues. The chain's CDR3 is CASTKFNRLAGSDTQYF. The whole variable domain, filled in from reference TRBV5-6 and TRBJ2-3, reads DAGVTQSPTHLIKTRGQQVTLRCSPKSGHDTVSWYQQALGQGPQFIFQYYEEEERQRGNFPDRFSGHQFPNYSSELNVNALLLGDSALYLCASTKFNRLAGSDTQYFGPGTRLTVL.

The CDR3 region is CASSVDPHSSATEAFF. The chain uses TRBV9 and TRBJ1-1. Germline CDR1 reads SGDLS; CDR2 reads YYNGEE. This CDR3 is 16 amino acids long.

The rearrangement links TRBV12-3 or TRBV12-4 to TRBJ2-7; TCRdb reports TRBD1, a call that lacks DNA to check it against. This CDR3 spans 13 amino acids. The chain's CDR3 is CASSMTGVYEQYF.

The chain has TRBV6-5 and TRBJ1-1. Germline CDR1 MNHEY, CDR2 SVGAGI. The CDR3 length is 13 residues. The CDR3 spells CASISSEATEAFF.

This sequence joins TRBV2 and TRBJ1-6. The germline gives CDR1 SNHLY, CDR2 FYNNEI. This CDR3 spans 15 amino acids. The CDR3 region is CASQDRSSYNSPLHF. Filled out from reference TRBV2 and TRBJ1-6, the complete variable domain reads EPEVTQTPSHQVTQMGQEVILRCVPISNHLYFYWYRQILGQKVEFLVSFYNNEISEKSEIFDDQFSVERPDGSNFTLKIRSTKLEDSAMYFCASQDRSSYNSPLHFGNGTRLTVT.

The chain has TRBV28 and TRBJ2-2; with no DNA, the TCRdb D assignment of TRBD1 cannot be verified. CDR3 length: 14 amino acids. Germline CDR1 is MDHEN and CDR2 is SYDVKM. CDR3 protein: CVSLGDLNTGELFF.

The chain couples TRBV7-2 to TRBJ2-7. The germline gives CDR1 SGHTA, CDR2 FQGNSA. This CDR3 is built from 13 residues. The CDR3 region is CASSSYLTYEQYF.

J is TRBJ2-5 and V is TRBV20-1; TCRdb returns TRBD2, unconfirmable since there is no DNA. The CDR3 runs to 15 residues. From germline, CDR1 is DFQATT and CDR2 SNEGSKA (reference sequence). The CDR3 region is CSAMTSGTKQETQYF.

This chain links TRBV6-1 with TRBJ1-6; TCRdb indicates TRBD1, and absent DNA this call remains unverified. Germline lookup yields CDR1 MNHNS and CDR2 SASEGT. The CDR3 is made up of 14 amino acids. The CDR3 protein is CASIETGRESPLHF.

The rearrangement joins TRBV7-2 to TRBJ2-3; TCRdb's D call, TRBD1, is unchecked because there is no DNA. The CDR3 loop spans 16 amino acids. Germline V gene lookup returns CDR1 SGHTA and CDR2 FQGNSA. The chain's CDR3 is CASSYGDRVGTDTQYF.

This chain links TRBV18 with TRBJ2-3. Germline CDR1 reads KGHSH; CDR2 reads LQKENI. The CDR3 totals 11 residues. CDR3 region: CASSPGDTQYF.

The chain is built from TRBV19 and TRBJ2-7; TCRdb designates TRBD1, a call that cannot be tested without DNA. CDR3 length equals 15 residues. In germline, CDR1 is LNHDA, CDR2 SQIVND (reference sequence). CDR3 loop: CASSSRRGNTDEQYF.

The J gene is TRBJ1-3, the V gene TRBV12-3 or TRBV12-4; the TCRdb D gene call, TRBD1, has no DNA to confirm it. There are 15 residues in the CDR3. CDR3 protein: CASSLDRVSGNTIYF.